Each of the 18 T cell receptor beta chains below was sequenced from the same sample in a study of T cells in Graves' hyperthyroidism and ophthalmopathy. The CDR3 regions of TCR beta were amplified from RNA transcripts. The HTBI primer set served for first-round RT-PCR of the TCR CDR3. TCRdb fed the multiplex PCR reads into MiXCR, producing one record per CDR3 protein. Here the sample spans hundreds of thousands of distinct CDR3 sequences, approximately 20% being singletons. What was sequenced was blood. The receptors come from a man in his forties with Graves' ophthalmopathy.

The chain carries TRBV7-9 and TRBJ2-3; maybe TRBD2 (6 bases). This CDR3 comprises 16 residues. CDR1 and CDR2 from the germline V gene are SEHNR and FQNEAQ (reference sequence). V was shortened by 2 bases and J by 4 bases, with 16 bases between the two germline ends. Here the CDR3 reads CASSLLPGGPADTQYF. CDR3 coding DNA: TGTGCCAGCAGCTTATTACCCGGAGGGCCTGCAGATACGCAGTATTTT.

As DNA, the CDR3 is TGTGCCAGCAGTTACATCGGACAGGGAACCGGGGAGCTGTTTTTT. It codes for CASSYIGQGTGELFF. The V gene is TRBV6-6, the J gene TRBJ2-2, with 8 bases fitting TRBD1. Germline V gene lookup returns CDR1 MNHNY and CDR2 SVGAGI (reference sequence). This CDR3 has 15 residues. V trimming: 2 bases; J trimming: 5 bases; junction bases outside the gene matches: 4.

The sample holds a few counts of this clonotype. The rearrangement joins TRBV6-1 to TRBJ2-1, with 7 bases fitting TRBD2. CDR1 MNHNS and CDR2 SASEGT come from the germline V gene. Losses at the gene ends were 6 bases for V and 5 bases for J; bases not matched to a gene: 4. The CDR3 loop spans 13 amino acids. The CDR3 DNA is TGTGCCAGCAGCCGGGACTACCACAATGAGCAGTTCTTC. Translated, it gives CASSRDYHNEQFF.

This clonotype was counted between two and nine times. The genes are TRBV20-1 and TRBJ1-5, with D tentatively TRBD1 (6 bases). CDR1 and CDR2 from the germline V gene are DFQATT and SNEGSKA (reference sequence). The CDR3 is made up of 17 amino acids. V lost 2 bases and J lost 5, with 22 bases in between. DNA for the CDR3: TGCAGTGCTAGAAATTCGATTGAGTGGGGGGCGTATCAGCCCCAGCATTTT. Protein sequence: CSARNSIEWGAYQPQHF.

The rearrangement joins TRBV5-1 to TRBJ1-2; 9 bases fit TRBD1. CDR1 and CDR2 (germline): SGHRS, YFSETQ. With V trimmed by 0 bases and J by 2 bases, 8 bases remained unmatched. The CDR3 extends over 17 amino acids. CDR3 bases: TGCGCCAGCAGCTTGGTGGGACAGGGACGAGTCAACTATGGCTACACCTTC. Amino acid sequence: CASSLVGQGRVNYGYTF.

The chain couples TRBV6-5 to TRBJ2-5; TRBD1 agrees at 9 bases. This CDR3 has 15 amino acids. CDR1 is MNHEY and CDR2 is SVGAGI in the germline V gene. The trim removed 4 bases at V and 1 base at J, leaving 4 bases unmatched. The CDR3 nucleotides read TGTGCCAGCAGTTCGACAGGGGGAGCCCAAGAGACCCAGTACTTC. Translation: CASSSTGGAQETQYF.

CDR3 loop: CASSRGQAAAQETQYF. Here the CDR3 DNA reads TGCGCCAGCAGCCGGGGACAGGCAGCCGCCCAAGAGACCCAGTACTTC. This rearrangement joins TRBV5-1 to TRBJ2-5, with TRBD1 identical over 8 bases. V lost 4 bases to trimming and J lost 1 base; unmatched junction nucleotides: 9. The germline V gene encodes CDR1 SGHRS and CDR2 YFSETQ. The CDR3 loop spans 16 amino acids. Looking up the rest from reference TRBV5-1 and TRBJ2-5 gives the full variable domain: KAGVTQTPRYLIKTRGQQVTLSCSPISGHRSVSWYQQTPGQGLQFLFEYFSETQRNKGNFPGRFSGRQFSNSRSEMNVSTLELGDSALYLCASSRGQAAAQETQYFGPGTRLLVL.

This clonotype appeared a few times. V gene TRBV15 combines with J gene TRBJ2-5; 12 bases map to TRBD2. Losses at the gene ends were 4 bases for V and 5 bases for J; bases not matched to a gene: 5. The CDR3 has 15 amino acids. Per germline, CDR1 LNHNV and CDR2 YYDKDF (reference sequence). The CDR3 DNA is TGTGCCACCAGCATCGGCGGACTAGCGGGGGAGACCCAGTACTTC. Translating gives CATSIGGLAGETQYF.

The rearrangement links TRBV6-5 to TRBJ2-2, with TRBD2 matching 10 bases. Germline-derived CDR1 and CDR2 are MNHEY and SVGAGI. V was clipped by 2 bases and J by 5 bases; unmatched bases: 5. This CDR3 region has 16 residues. CDR3: CASSYLAGDVTGELFF. The DNA of the CDR3 is TGTGCCAGCAGTTACCTAGCGGGAGATGTGACCGGGGAGCTGTTTTTT.

This clonotype was picked up many times. The genes are TRBV12-3 or TRBV12-4 and TRBJ2-5; a weak D match, TRBD2 (5 bases). The V and J ends lost 5 bases and 7 bases respectively, with 20 bases between them. The CDR3 spans 15 residues. CDR3: CASSPPDSTKGTQYF. The CDR3 DNA reads TGTGCCAGCAGTCCCCCGGACTCCACAAAGGGGACCCAGTACTTC.

Many counts were recorded for this clonotype. This chain uses TRBV30 with TRBJ2-1, with TRBD2 identical over 10 bases. The length of the CDR3 is 14 residues. Trimming removed 1 base from V and 4 bases from J; junction bases left unmatched: 1. Germline lookup yields CDR1 GTSNPN and CDR2 SVGIG (reference sequence). The CDR3 bases are TGTGCCTGGAGTGGGACTAGCGGTTACAATGAGCAGTTCTTC. This codes for CAWSGTSGYNEQFF.

In its sample, this clonotype was seen many times. The chain links TRBV18 to TRBJ2-7; TRBD1 aligns across 7 bases. CDR3 size: 13 residues. In germline, CDR1 is KGHSH, CDR2 LQKENI. The V and J ends lost 1 base and 5 bases, in that order; junction bases with no gene match: 2. The CDR3 sequence is CASSPQGANEQYF. DNA of the CDR3: TGTGCCAGCTCACCACAGGGGGCCAACGAGCAGTACTTC.

This clonotype has ten or more counts. J is TRBJ2-1 and V is TRBV30; 12 bases agree with TRBD2. This CDR3 has 14 amino acids. Germline CDR1 and CDR2: GTSNPN and SVGIG (reference sequence). V trimming: 3 bases; J trimming: 7 bases; junction bases outside the gene matches: 4. The CDR3: CAWRTSGSWNEQFF. Written as DNA, the CDR3 is TGTGCCTGGAGGACTAGCGGGAGCTGGAATGAGCAGTTCTTC. The entire variable domain, with the rest obtained from reference TRBV30 and TRBJ2-1, is as follows: SQTIHQWPATLVQPVGSPLSLECTVEGTSNPNLYWYRQAAGRGLQLLFYSVGIGQISSEVPQNLSASRPQDRQFILSSKKLLLSDSGFYLCAWRTSGSWNEQFFGPGTRLTVL.

The chain carries TRBV20-1 and TRBJ1-4; 10 bases match TRBD1. The ends lost 5 bases at V and 5 bases at J; junction bases unmatched: 11. Germline loops: CDR1 DFQATT, CDR2 SNEGSKA (reference sequence). The CDR3 is 16 residues long. Here the CDR3 DNA reads TGCAGTGCTGCGTTCCCATCGGACAGGGGGAATGAAAAACTGTTTTTT. Translating gives CSAAFPSDRGNEKLFF.

With regard to this clonotype: The junction departs from germline at one end; a sequencing error may be responsible. The gene calls are TRBV11-2 and TRBJ2-1, with 14 bases that match TRBD2. Germline V gene lookup returns CDR1 SGHAT and CDR2 FQNNGV. This CDR3 region has 20 residues. Written as DNA, the CDR3 is TGTGCCAGCGGATACCCCCCTACCGGGACTAGCGGGAGAAGGGAGGATGAGCAGCTCTTC. Protein sequence: CASGYPPTGTSGRREDEQLF.

This clonotype has more than one count but fewer than ten. This sequence joins TRBV5-8 and TRBJ2-1; D remains unclear. CDR3 length: 12 amino acids. Germline CDR1 and CDR2: SGHTS and YDEGEE. V was clipped by 0 bases and J by 13 bases, with 11 bases between them. The CDR3 sequence: CASSLDSGAQFF. For the CDR3, the DNA is TGTGCCAGCAGCTTGGATTCCGGAGCACAGTTCTTC.

This chain uses TRBV2 with TRBJ1-2, with D unclear. V was trimmed by 6 bases and J by 4 bases, leaving 18 bases between them. The CDR3 consists of 15 residues. Germline assignment: CDR1 SNHLY and CDR2 FYNNEI. CDR3 bases: TGTGCCAGCAGCTTCCAAGACGCCACCCTCTATGGCTACACCTTC. It translates to CASSFQDATLYGYTF.

The V gene is TRBV29-1, the J gene TRBJ2-5; TRBD2 aligns across 7 bases. Trimming removed 3 bases from V and 5 bases from J; junction bases left unmatched: 9. CDR1 and CDR2 from the germline V gene are SQVTM and ANQGSEA. CDR3 length: 14 amino acids. The CDR3: CSVDQAGVGETQYF. The CDR3 DNA follows: TGCAGCGTTGATCAGGCGGGAGTGGGGGAGACCCAGTACTTC.